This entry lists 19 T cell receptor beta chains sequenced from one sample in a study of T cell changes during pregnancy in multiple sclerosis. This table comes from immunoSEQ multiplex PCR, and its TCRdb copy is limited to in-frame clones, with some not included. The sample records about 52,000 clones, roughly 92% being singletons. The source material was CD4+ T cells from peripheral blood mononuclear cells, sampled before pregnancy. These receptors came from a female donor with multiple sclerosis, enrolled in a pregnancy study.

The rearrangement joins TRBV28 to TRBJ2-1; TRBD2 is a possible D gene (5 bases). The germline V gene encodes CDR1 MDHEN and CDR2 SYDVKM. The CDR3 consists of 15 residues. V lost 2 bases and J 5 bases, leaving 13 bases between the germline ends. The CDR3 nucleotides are TGTGCCAGCAGTTTAGAAAGAGGAGGCAACAATGAGCAGTTCTTC. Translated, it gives CASSLERGGNNEQFF.

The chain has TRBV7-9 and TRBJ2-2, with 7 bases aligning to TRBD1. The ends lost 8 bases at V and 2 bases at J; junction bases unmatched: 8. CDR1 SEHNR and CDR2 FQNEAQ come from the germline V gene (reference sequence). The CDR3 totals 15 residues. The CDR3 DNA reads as TGTGCCAGCGGACAGACAGGGACCAACACCGGGGAGCTGTTTTTT. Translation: CASGQTGTNTGELFF.

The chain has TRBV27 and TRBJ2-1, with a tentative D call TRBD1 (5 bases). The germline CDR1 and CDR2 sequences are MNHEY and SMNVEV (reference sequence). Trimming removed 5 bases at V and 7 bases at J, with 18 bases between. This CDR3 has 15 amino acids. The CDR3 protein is CASSPKFLGVNEQFF. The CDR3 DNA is TGTGCCAGCAGTCCCAAATTCCTAGGGGTGAATGAGCAGTTCTTC.

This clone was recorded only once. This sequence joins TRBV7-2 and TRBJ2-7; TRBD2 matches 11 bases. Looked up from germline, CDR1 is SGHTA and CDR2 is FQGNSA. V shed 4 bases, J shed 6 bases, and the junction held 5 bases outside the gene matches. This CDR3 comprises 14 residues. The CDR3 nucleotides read TGTGCCAGCAGCTATACTAGCGGGAGCGGCGAGCAGTACTTC. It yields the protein CASSYTSGSGEQYF.

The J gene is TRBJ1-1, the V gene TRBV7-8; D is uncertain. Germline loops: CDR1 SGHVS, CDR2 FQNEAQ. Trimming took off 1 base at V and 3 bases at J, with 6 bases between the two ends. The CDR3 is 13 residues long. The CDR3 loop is CASSLDGYTEAFF. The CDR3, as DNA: TGTGCCAGCAGCTTAGATGGCTACACTGAAGCTTTCTTT.

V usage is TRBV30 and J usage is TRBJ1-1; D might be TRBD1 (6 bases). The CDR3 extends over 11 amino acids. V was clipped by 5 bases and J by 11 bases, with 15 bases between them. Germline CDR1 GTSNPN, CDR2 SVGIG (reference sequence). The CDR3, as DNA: TGTGCCTGGGGGGGCCCGTCCAAGGCTTTCTTT. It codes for CAWGGPSKAFF.

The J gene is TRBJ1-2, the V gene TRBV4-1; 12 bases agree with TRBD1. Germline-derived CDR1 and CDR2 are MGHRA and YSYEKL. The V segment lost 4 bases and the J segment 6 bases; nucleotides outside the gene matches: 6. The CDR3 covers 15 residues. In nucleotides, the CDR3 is TGCGCCAGCAGCCGCCGGGACAGGGGGCTGGATGGCTACACCTTC. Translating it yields CASSRRDRGLDGYTF.

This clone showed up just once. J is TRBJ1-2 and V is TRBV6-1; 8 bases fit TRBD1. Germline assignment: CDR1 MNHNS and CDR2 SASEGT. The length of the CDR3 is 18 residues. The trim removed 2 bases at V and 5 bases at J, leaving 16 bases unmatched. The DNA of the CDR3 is TGTGCCAGCAGTGAAATTCGGACAGGGCAATTCAGTAGGTATGGCTACACCTTC. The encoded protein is CASSEIRTGQFSRYGYTF.

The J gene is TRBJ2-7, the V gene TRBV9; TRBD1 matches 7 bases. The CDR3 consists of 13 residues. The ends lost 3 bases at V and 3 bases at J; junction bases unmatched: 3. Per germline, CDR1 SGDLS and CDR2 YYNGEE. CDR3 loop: CASSGDRDYEQYF. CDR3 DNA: TGTGCCAGCAGCGGTGACAGGGACTACGAGCAGTACTTC.

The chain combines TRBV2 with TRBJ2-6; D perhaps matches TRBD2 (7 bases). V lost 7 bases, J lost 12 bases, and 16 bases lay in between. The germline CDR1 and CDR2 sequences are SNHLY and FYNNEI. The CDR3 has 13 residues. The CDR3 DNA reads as TGTGCCAGCACCTTCAGGGGAGGGAGCGTCCTGACTTTC. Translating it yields CASTFRGGSVLTF.

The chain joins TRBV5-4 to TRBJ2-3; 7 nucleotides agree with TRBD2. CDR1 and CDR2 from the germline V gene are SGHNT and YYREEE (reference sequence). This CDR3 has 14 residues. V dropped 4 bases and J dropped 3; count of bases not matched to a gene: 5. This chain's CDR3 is CASSPAGITDTQYF. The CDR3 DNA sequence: TGTGCCAGCAGCCCAGCGGGAATAACAGATACGCAGTATTTT.

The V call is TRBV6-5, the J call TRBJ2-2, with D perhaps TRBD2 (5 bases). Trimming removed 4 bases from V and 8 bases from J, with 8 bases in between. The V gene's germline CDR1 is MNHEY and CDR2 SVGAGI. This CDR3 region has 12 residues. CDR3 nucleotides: TGTGCCAGCAGTTCGGGGTCGGGGGAGCTGTTTTTT. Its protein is CASSSGSGELFF.

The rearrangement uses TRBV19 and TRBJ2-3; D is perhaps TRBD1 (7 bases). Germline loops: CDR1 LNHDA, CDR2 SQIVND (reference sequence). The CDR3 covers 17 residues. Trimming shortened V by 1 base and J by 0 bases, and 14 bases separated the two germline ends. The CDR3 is CASSIAGGSGSTDTQYF. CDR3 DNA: TGTGCCAGTAGTATAGCAGGGGGGAGCGGTAGCACAGATACGCAGTATTTT.

The CDR3 nucleotides are TGTGCCAGCAGCTTTTTAGGGACAGCCGATAGCAATCAGCCCCAGCATTTT. Its protein product is CASSFLGTADSNQPQHF. This chain connects TRBV7-9 to TRBJ1-5, with 7 nucleotides matching TRBD1. V lost 3 bases to trimming and J lost 0 bases; unmatched junction nucleotides: 8. Germline V gene lookup returns CDR1 SEHNR and CDR2 FQNEAQ (reference sequence). The CDR3 has 17 residues.

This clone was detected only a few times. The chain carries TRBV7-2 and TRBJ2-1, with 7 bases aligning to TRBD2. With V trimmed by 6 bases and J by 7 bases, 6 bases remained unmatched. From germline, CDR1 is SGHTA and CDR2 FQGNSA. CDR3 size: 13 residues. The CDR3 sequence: CASRPGTTNEQFF. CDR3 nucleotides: TGTGCCAGCAGACCCGGGACTACAAATGAGCAGTTCTTC.

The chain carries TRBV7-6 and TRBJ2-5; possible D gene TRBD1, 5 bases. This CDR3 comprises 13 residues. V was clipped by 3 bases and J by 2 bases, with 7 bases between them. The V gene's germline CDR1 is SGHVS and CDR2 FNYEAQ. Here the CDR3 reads CASSFRGQETQYF. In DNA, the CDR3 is TGTGCCAGCAGCTTTAGGGGACAAGAGACCCAGTACTTC.

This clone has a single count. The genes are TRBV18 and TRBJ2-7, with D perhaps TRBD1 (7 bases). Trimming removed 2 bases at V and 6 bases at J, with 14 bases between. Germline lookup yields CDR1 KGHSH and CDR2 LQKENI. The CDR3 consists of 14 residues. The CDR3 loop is CASSPYPQGGEQYF. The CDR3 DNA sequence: TGTGCCAGCTCACCATATCCTCAGGGGGGCGAGCAGTACTTC.

CDR3 in amino acids: CASSFTGGYEQYF. The CDR3 DNA is TGTGCCAGCAGCTTCACGGGGGGCTACGAGCAGTACTTC. J is TRBJ2-7 and V is TRBV7-3; 7 nucleotides align to TRBD2. CDR3 length: 13 amino acids. J gave up 3 bases and V 3 bases, and 2 bases lay outside the gene matches. Germline loops: CDR1 SGHTA, CDR2 FQGTGA.

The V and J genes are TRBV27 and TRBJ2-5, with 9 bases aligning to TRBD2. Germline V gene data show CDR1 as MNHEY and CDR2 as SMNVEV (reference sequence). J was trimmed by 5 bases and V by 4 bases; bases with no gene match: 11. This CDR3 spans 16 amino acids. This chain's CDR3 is CASSSLAGVDGETQYF. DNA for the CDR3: TGTGCCAGCAGTTCCTTAGCGGGAGTGGATGGCGAGACCCAGTACTTC.